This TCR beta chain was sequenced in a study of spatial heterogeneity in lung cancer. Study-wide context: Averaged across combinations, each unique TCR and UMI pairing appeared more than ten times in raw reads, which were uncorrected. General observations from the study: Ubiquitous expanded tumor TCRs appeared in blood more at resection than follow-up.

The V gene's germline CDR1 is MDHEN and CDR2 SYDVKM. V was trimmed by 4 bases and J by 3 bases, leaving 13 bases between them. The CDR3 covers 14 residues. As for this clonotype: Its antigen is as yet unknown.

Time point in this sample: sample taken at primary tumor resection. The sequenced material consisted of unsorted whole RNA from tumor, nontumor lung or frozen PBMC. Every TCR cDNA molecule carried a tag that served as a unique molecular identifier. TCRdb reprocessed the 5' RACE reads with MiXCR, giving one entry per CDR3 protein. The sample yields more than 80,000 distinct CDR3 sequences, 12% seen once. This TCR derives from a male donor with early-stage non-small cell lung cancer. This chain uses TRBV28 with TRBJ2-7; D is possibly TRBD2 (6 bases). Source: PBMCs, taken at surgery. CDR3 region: CASSSSRELYEQYF. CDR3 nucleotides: TGTGCCAGCAGTTCAAGTCGGGAGCTCTACGAGCAGTACTTC.